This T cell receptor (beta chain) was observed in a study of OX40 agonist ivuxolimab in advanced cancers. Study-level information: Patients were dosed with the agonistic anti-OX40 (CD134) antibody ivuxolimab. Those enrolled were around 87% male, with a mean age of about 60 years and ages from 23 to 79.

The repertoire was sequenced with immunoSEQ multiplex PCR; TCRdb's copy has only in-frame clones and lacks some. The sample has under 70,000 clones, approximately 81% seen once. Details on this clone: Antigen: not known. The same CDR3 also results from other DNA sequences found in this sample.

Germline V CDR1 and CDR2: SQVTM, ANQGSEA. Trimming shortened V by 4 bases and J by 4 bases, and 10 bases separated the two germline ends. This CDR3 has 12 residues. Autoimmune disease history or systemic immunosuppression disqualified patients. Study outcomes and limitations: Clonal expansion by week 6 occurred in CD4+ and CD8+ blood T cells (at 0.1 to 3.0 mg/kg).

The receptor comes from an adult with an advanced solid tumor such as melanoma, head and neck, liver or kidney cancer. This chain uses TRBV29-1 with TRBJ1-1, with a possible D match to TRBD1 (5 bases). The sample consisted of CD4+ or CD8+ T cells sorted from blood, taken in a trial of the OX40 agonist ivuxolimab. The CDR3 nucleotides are TGCAGCGTTGGTGGGGGAGCCACTGAAGCTTTCTTT. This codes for CSVGGGATEAFF.